This T cell receptor beta chain emerged from a study of shared clonotypes between healthy human individuals. V gave up 4 bases and J gave up 2 bases, with 8 bases separating them. There are 13 residues in the CDR3. Germline lookup yields CDR1 MNHNS and CDR2 SASEGT. Both subsets, CD45RA+ naive and CD45RA-negative memory, were split from the CD4+ cells. Overall study results and limits: The diversity represented, both genetic and in exposure history, was limited by few donors. In a handful of donors, around 5% of naive CD4 clonotypes appeared in common.

Turning to this clone: Its target is unknown.

The DNA input per sorted-subset replicate PCR was 200 ng, corresponding to 25,000 to 30,000 T cell genomes. The table came from immunoSEQ multiplex PCR; TCRdb's copy has only in-frame clones and leaves some out. This sample has 2 million to 3 million clones; more than 85% occur once, and the top ten carry around 0.4%. Sample: naive CD4+ T cells from PBMCs. The subset here: CD45RA+ positively selected. The chain combines TRBV6-1 with TRBJ1-1, with D uncertain. This clonotype was sampled from a man younger than 30 in good health. Some clones in this sample may be carry-over from other donors' samples. The CDR3 loop is CASSVLSNTEAFF. CDR3 DNA sequence: TGTGCCAGCAGTGTCCTGTCAAACACTGAAGCTTTCTTT.